Sequencing of this TCR beta chain was carried out in a study of vaccination and CD4 T cells after COVID-19. Study overall: Sampling that followed vaccination took place a median roughly 69 days after dose two, within a range of 14 to 241.

Cultured CD4+ T-cell DNA underwent Oncomine TCR Beta short-read sequencing. TCRdb ran MiXCR on the PCR reads and lists one entry per CDR3 protein. The table lists approximately 20,000 distinct CDR3 sequences, about two thirds of them singletons. Treatment: roughly 11-day PBMC culture with coronavirus spike peptide pools or control peptides (ViraFEST assay). In the ViraFEST assay, peptide-pool expansion preceded TCR sequencing of expanded clonotypes. Scientists separated out CD4+ T cells through negative selection following 10 days in culture. The CDR3 spans 15 residues. With V trimmed by 6 bases and J by 4 bases, 7 bases remained unmatched. Germline CDR1 is SGHTA and CDR2 is FQGTGA. This clonotype was recorded a few times. Its specificity is not known.

The TCR sequence derives from a human donor who had recovered from COVID-19. This chain uses TRBV7-3 with TRBJ2-2; 8 bases line up with TRBD2. What was sequenced was CD4+ T cells from blood, cultured in vitro. The CDR3 bases are TGTGCCAGCAGTCGGGAGGGGGGCGGCACCGGGGAGCTGTTTTTT. It translates to CASSREGGGTGELFF.